This T cell receptor (beta chain) was retrieved from a study of identical twins. Study results and caveats: Among out-of-frame alpha sequences shared by twins, low generation probability occurred in excess. Fewer insertions characterized abundant cord blood beta clonotypes, whereas memory repertoires showed none.

Germline CDR1 reads SGHAT; CDR2 reads FQDESV (reference sequence). V was trimmed by 4 bases and J by 3 bases, leaving 14 bases between them. The length of the CDR3 is 15 residues. This clonotype has more than one count but fewer than ten. What it binds is not known. After template switching added a universal primer site, the resulting cDNA carried unique molecular identifiers. MiXCR, run by TCRdb on the 5' RACE reads, gives a single entry per CDR3 protein. The table includes 250,000 or so distinct CDR3 sequences, about 8.3% detected once. This same sample was also part of a study on yellow fever vaccine responses in identical twins. That report adds: Twins showed a vaccine T cell response that reportedly seemed partly convergent, partly personalized.

Source material: CD8+ T cells sorted from blood. The chain joins TRBV11-1 to TRBJ2-3, with D perhaps matching TRBD2 (6 bases). The sequence derives from a woman younger than 30 in good health. This CDR3 reads CASSSDTGETDTQYF. The CDR3 DNA reads as TGTGCCAGCAGCTCAGACACGGGGGAAACAGATACGCAGTATTTT.